A single sample is the source of the 22 T cell receptor beta chains below, sequenced in a study of PD-L1 blockade in urothelial cancer. Sample time point: pretreatment peripheral blood. Method: immunoSEQ multiplex PCR; TCRdb's copy keeps in-frame clones and lacks some. The sample carries some 50,000 clones, approximately 90% recorded once. Specimen: PBMCs, collected around atezolizumab (anti-PD-L1) treatment. These receptor sequences come from a woman aged 60-75 years with urothelial cancer.

This chain connects TRBV14 to TRBJ2-1; D is unclear. Germline CDR1 SGHDN, CDR2 FVKESK. This CDR3 has 11 amino acids. V was cut by 1 base and J by 11 bases, with 6 bases left in between. CDR3 region: CASSQVLQQFF. CDR3 nucleotide sequence: TGTGCCAGCAGCCAAGTTCTCCAGCAGTTCTTC.

The V call is TRBV19, the J call TRBJ1-3; perhaps TRBD1 as D (6 bases). CDR3 length: 17 residues. Germline-derived CDR1 and CDR2 are LNHDA and SQIVND (reference sequence). Trimming stripped 1 base from V and 1 base from J, with 14 bases between. CDR3 protein: CASSIAARGLSGNTIYF. The CDR3, as DNA: TGTGCCAGTAGTATAGCGGCCAGGGGCCTTTCTGGAAACACCATATATTTT.

The V and J genes are TRBV2 and TRBJ1-2; D is perhaps TRBD1 (6 bases). The germline CDR1 and CDR2 sequences are SNHLY and FYNNEI. The CDR3 extends over 13 amino acids. V dropped 7 bases and J dropped 7 bases, with 16 bases sitting between them. The CDR3 sequence is CASIPRGAFGYTF. The CDR3 DNA reads TGTGCCAGCATTCCACGGGGGGCGTTTGGCTACACCTTC.

The chain uses TRBV19 and TRBJ1-5, with D possibly TRBD1 on 5 matching bases. V lost 3 bases and J lost 5, with 17 bases in between. CDR1 is LNHDA, CDR2 SQIVND, per germline (reference sequence). The CDR3 loop spans 16 amino acids. The CDR3 sequence is CASSILSGVADQPQHF. Here the CDR3 DNA reads TGTGCCAGTAGTATTTTGTCGGGGGTTGCGGATCAGCCCCAGCATTTT.

The rearrangement links TRBV7-9 to TRBJ2-5; D may be TRBD1 (6 bases). V was cut by 5 bases and J by 1 base, with 14 bases left in between. This CDR3 comprises 15 residues. The V gene's germline CDR1 is SEHNR and CDR2 FQNEAQ (reference sequence). CDR3 loop: CASSPPVGAQETQYF. For the CDR3, the DNA is TGTGCCAGCAGCCCCCCTGTGGGGGCCCAAGAGACCCAGTACTTC.

The chain couples TRBV28 to TRBJ2-7; 12 bases line up with TRBD2. J lost 2 bases, V lost 5 bases, and 7 bases had no gene match. The CDR3 loop spans 16 amino acids. Per germline, CDR1 MDHEN and CDR2 SYDVKM. CDR3 protein: CASSKRTSGIPYEQYF. CDR3 bases: TGTGCCAGCAGTAAACGGACTAGCGGGATTCCCTACGAGCAGTACTTC.

The chain has TRBV7-2 and TRBJ2-5; the D gene is possibly TRBD2 (6 bases). The germline V gene encodes CDR1 SGHTA and CDR2 FQGNSA. This CDR3 spans 13 amino acids. Trimming took 1 base from V and 12 from J, leaving 15 bases between them. Here the CDR3 reads CASSLVQGGTEYF. CDR3 DNA: TGTGCCAGCAGCTTAGTCCAAGGAGGGACTGAGTACTTC.

This clone appeared a single time. V usage is TRBV11-2 and J usage is TRBJ1-1; TRBD1 agrees at 10 bases. The junction had 12 bases not matched to a gene; V was cut back by 5 bases and J by 0 bases. This CDR3 has 18 amino acids. Germline-derived CDR1 and CDR2 are SGHAT and FQNNGV. CDR3 bases: TGTGCCAGCAGCCCCAAGAACCGGGACAGGGGTTTGAACACTGAAGCTTTCTTT. Its translation: CASSPKNRDRGLNTEAFF.

The chain is built from TRBV9 and TRBJ2-4; 7 bases align to TRBD2. V was pared by 4 bases and J by 2 bases, with 9 bases of the junction left unmatched. Germline V CDR1 and CDR2: SGDLS, YYNGEE. The CDR3 has 16 amino acids. CDR3 in DNA: TGTGCCAGCAGCCCCGGCTCTAGCGGTTCCAAAAACATTCAGTACTTC. Translated, it gives CASSPGSSGSKNIQYF. The entire variable domain, with the rest obtained from reference TRBV9 and TRBJ2-4, is as follows: DSGVTQTPKHLITATGQRVTLRCSPRSGDLSVYWYQQSLDQGLQFLIQYYNGEERAKGNILERFSAQQFPDLHSELNLSSLELGDSALYFCASSPGSSGSKNIQYFGAGTRLSVL.

The gene calls are TRBV4-2 and TRBJ1-5; D is undetermined. The CDR3 totals 14 residues. The germline V gene has CDR1 LGHNA and CDR2 YNFKEQ. The V end was cut by 5 bases, the J end by 0 bases, with 8 bases between. The CDR3 DNA is TGTGCCAGCAGCTCGCATAGTAGCAATCAGCCCCAGCATTTT. Amino acid sequence: CASSSHSSNQPQHF.

This chain joins TRBV27 and TRBJ1-5; tentative D call: TRBD1 (5 bases). Germline V lookup: CDR1 MNHEY, CDR2 SMNVEV (reference sequence). V was cut by 6 bases and J by 9 bases, with 24 bases left in between. The length of the CDR3 is 16 residues. CDR3 region: CASSRGSFAGQRPQHF. The CDR3 bases are TGTGCCAGCAGCCGTGGGTCTTTCGCAGGGCAACGGCCCCAGCATTTT.

This chain links TRBV18 with TRBJ2-5; D gene unclear. Germline V gene data show CDR1 as KGHSH and CDR2 as LQKENI. This CDR3 region has 14 residues. The V end lost 2 bases, the J end lost 2 bases, and 9 bases lay between the germline ends. The CDR3 here is CASSPKTRQETQYF. CDR3 in DNA: TGTGCCAGCTCACCAAAGACAAGACAAGAGACCCAGTACTTC.

The chain recombines TRBV5-1 with TRBJ1-4, with D perhaps matching TRBD1 (6 bases). Germline-derived CDR1 and CDR2 are SGHRS and YFSETQ. This CDR3 has 16 residues. V lost 4 bases to trimming and J lost 12 bases, with 25 bases between them. The CDR3 spells CASSLRQAVATKELFF. The CDR3 coding sequence is TGCGCCAGCAGCCTCCGACAGGCGGTGGCCACGAAGGAACTGTTTTTT.

The chain links TRBV11-1 to TRBJ2-1, with 13 bases that match TRBD2. Losses at the gene ends were 7 bases for V and 0 bases for J; bases not matched to a gene: 12. The CDR3 contains 19 residues. From germline, CDR1 is SGHAT and CDR2 FQDESV (reference sequence). CDR3 sequence reads: CASTRPTSGGLSSYNEQFF. The CDR3 coding sequence is TGTGCCAGCACCCGACCGACTAGCGGGGGGCTTAGCTCCTACAATGAGCAGTTCTTC.

The chain employs TRBV5-4 and TRBJ1-2; 7 nucleotides match TRBD1. V dropped 5 bases and J dropped 8; count of bases not matched to a gene: 12. CDR3 length equals 14 residues. CDR1 is SGHNT, CDR2 YYREEE, per germline (reference sequence). The CDR3 bases are TGTGCCAGCAGGACAGGGTCTACCCATGTGGGCTACACCTTC. It translates to CASRTGSTHVGYTF.

The V gene is TRBV11-2, the J gene TRBJ2-1; 8 nucleotides line up with TRBD2. Germline V gene sequence: CDR1 SGHAT, CDR2 FQNNGV. J lost 9 bases, V lost 0 bases, and 7 bases had no gene match. This CDR3 spans 15 amino acids. CDR3 in amino acids: CASSLDGGAGSEQFF. Here the CDR3 DNA reads TGTGCCAGCAGCTTAGACGGGGGGGCAGGGAGTGAGCAGTTCTTC.

V and J are TRBV5-1 and TRBJ2-3; possible D gene TRBD2, 6 bases. CDR1 and CDR2 (germline): SGHRS, YFSETQ. Deletions cut 1 base from V and 3 bases from J, with 9 bases between. The CDR3 consists of 14 residues. The CDR3 DNA reads TGCGCCAGCAGCTTGAGTGGGAGGACAGATACGCAGTATTTT. Translated, it gives CASSLSGRTDTQYF. Based on the CDR3 plus reference TRBV5-1 and TRBJ2-3, the full variable domain is KAGVTQTPRYLIKTRGQQVTLSCSPISGHRSVSWYQQTPGQGLQFLFEYFSETQRNKGNFPGRFSGRQFSNSRSEMNVSTLELGDSALYLCASSLSGRTDTQYFGPGTRLTVL.

This chain joins TRBV27 and TRBJ2-2; no definite D call. This CDR3 contains 13 residues. Trimming removed 3 bases from V and 6 bases from J, with 8 bases in between. Germline-derived CDR1 and CDR2 are MNHEY and SMNVEV (reference sequence). For the CDR3, the DNA is TGTGCCAGCAGTTTCGGGTGGTCCGGGGAGCTGTTTTTT. Protein product: CASSFGWSGELFF.

On this clone itself: In the same sample, other DNA sequences code for this CDR3. The J gene is TRBJ2-7, the V gene TRBV5-6, with a weak D call TRBD1 (5 bases). The CDR3 contains 13 residues. V was cut by 0 bases and J by 3 bases, with 7 bases left in between. Germline assignment: CDR1 SGHDT and CDR2 YYEEEE. The CDR3 nucleotides read TGTGCCAGCAGCTTGGGACAGAGCTACGAGCAGTACTTC. It encodes CASSLGQSYEQYF.

The V gene is TRBV11-2, the J gene TRBJ2-7, with TRBD1 matching 9 bases. The V gene's germline CDR1 is SGHAT and CDR2 FQNNGV. CDR3 length: 15 amino acids. Trimming took 7 bases from V and 2 from J; bases not matched to a gene: 9. The chain's CDR3 is CASKPTGTGTYEQYF. In DNA form, the CDR3 reads TGTGCCAGCAAACCGACCGGGACAGGGACCTACGAGCAGTACTTC.

V usage is TRBV4-1 and J usage is TRBJ1-2; the match to TRBD1 covers 7 bases. The V and J ends lost 1 base and 0 bases, in that order; junction bases with no gene match: 5. The CDR3 totals 16 residues. Germline CDR1 is MGHRA and CDR2 is YSYEKL. DNA for the CDR3: TGCGCCAGCAGCCAAGGGACAGGCGTTACTAACTATGGCTACACCTTC. Residues: CASSQGTGVTNYGYTF.

The J gene is TRBJ2-3, the V gene TRBV2; D is uncertain. Germline V CDR1 and CDR2: SNHLY, FYNNEI. The CDR3 spans 14 residues. The germline V and J ends were trimmed by 3 bases and 0 bases, with 7 bases remaining between them. CDR3 in DNA: TGTGCCAGCAGTGAGCTTACAAGCACAGATACGCAGTATTTT. Translated, it gives CASSELTSTDTQYF. The variable domain in full, completed from reference TRBV2 and TRBJ2-3, reads EPEVTQTPSHQVTQMGQEVILRCVPISNHLYFYWYRQILGQKVEFLVSFYNNEISEKSEIFDDQFSVERPDGSNFTLKIRSTKLEDSAMYFCASSELTSTDTQYFGPGTRLTVL.